This T cell receptor beta chain was captured in a study of glioma-infiltrating T cells. Amplification of TCR alpha and beta CDR3 regions from RNA used iRepertoire nested multiplex PCR. Tissue mRNA or PBMC total RNA, roughly 85-450 ng, went into one-step reverse transcription and amplification. A single record per CDR3 protein comes from TCRdb applying MiXCR to the multiplex PCR reads. The table shows approximately 120,000 distinct CDR3 sequences, with approximately 23% occurring only once. Overall study findings and caveats: Gliomas, especially low-grade, showed above-expected tissue-blood divergence; non-neoplastic patients showed below.

This clonotype was counted many times. Its antigen is as yet unknown. Specimen: glioma tissue, nonneoplastic brain tissue, or PBMCs (not recorded which). The clonotype was recovered from a human donor with low-grade glioma or glioblastoma, undergoing nonglioma brain surgery, or in good health (not recorded which).

CDR3 in amino acids: CASSDDGGSTDTQYF. In DNA form, the CDR3 reads TGTGCCAGCAGTGACGACGGGGGGAGCACAGATACGCAGTATTTT. The chain joins TRBV6-4 to TRBJ2-3, with TRBD2 matching over 7 bases. Germline CDR1 and CDR2: MRHNA and SNTAGT. The length of the CDR3 is 15 residues. The ends lost 2 bases at V and 0 bases at J; junction bases unmatched: 2.